The 16 T cell receptor beta chains below all came from one sample that was sequenced in a study of shared clonotypes between healthy human individuals. The method was immunoSEQ multiplex PCR; TCRdb's version includes in-frame clones alone and lacks a portion of them. The sample has 850,000 to 1,100,000 clones, around 77% seen once. Sequences were obtained from memory CD4+ T cells from PBMCs. The subset denotes: CD45RA-negative fraction. These TCRs come from a man younger than 35 in good health. Some clones in this sample may be carry-over from other donors' samples.

This clone was seen a handful of times. The chain uses TRBV27 and TRBJ2-7; 8 bases agree with TRBD2. The trim removed 3 bases at V and 6 bases at J, leaving 10 bases unmatched. Germline loops: CDR1 MNHEY, CDR2 SMNVEV (reference sequence). There are 15 residues in the CDR3. The CDR3 DNA is TGTGCCAGCAGTTTCGGCGGGAGGACCCCCGGCGAGCAGTACTTC. Its protein is CASSFGGRTPGEQYF.

This clone has a handful of counts. The J gene is TRBJ1-5, the V gene TRBV30; no definite D call. This CDR3 is built from 14 residues. Per the germline V gene, CDR1 is GTSNPN and CDR2 is SVGIG (reference sequence). V lost 0 bases and J 3 bases, leaving 9 bases between the germline ends. CDR3 in DNA: TGTGCCTGGAGTGTACTGGAAACCAATCAGCCCCAGCATTTT. Translating it yields CAWSVLETNQPQHF.

The chain has TRBV30 and TRBJ1-2, with D hard to call. V was trimmed by 4 bases and J by 7 bases, leaving 10 bases between them. Per the germline V gene, CDR1 is GTSNPN and CDR2 is SVGIG (reference sequence). CDR3 length equals 11 residues. The CDR3 nucleotides are TGTGCCTGGAACTGGGGAAGTGGCTACACCTTC. Translated, it gives CAWNWGSGYTF.

The rearrangement joins TRBV28 to TRBJ2-7; 10 nucleotides match TRBD2. The CDR3 is made up of 15 amino acids. Germline loops: CDR1 MDHEN, CDR2 SYDVKM. V dropped 6 bases and J dropped 5; count of bases not matched to a gene: 10. In DNA, the CDR3 is TGTGCCAGCAGGACAGCGGGAGGGCCTTCCCACGAGCAGTACTTC. This gives the protein CASRTAGGPSHEQYF.

The V gene is TRBV10-3, the J gene TRBJ2-3, with TRBD2 as a possible D gene (6 bases). V was clipped by 1 base and J by 2 bases, with 10 bases between them. Per germline, CDR1 ENHRY and CDR2 SYGVKD. The CDR3 is 15 amino acids. The CDR3 protein is CAISELASATDTQYF. CDR3 bases: TGTGCCATCAGTGAGTTGGCTAGCGCCACAGATACGCAGTATTTT.

The rearrangement joins TRBV28 to TRBJ1-5, with D possibly matching TRBD1 (6 bases). This CDR3 comprises 14 residues. Germline-derived CDR1 and CDR2 are MDHEN and SYDVKM. Trimming took 8 bases from V and 7 from J, leaving 18 bases between them. CDR3 loop: CASSPGDEDQPQHF. The DNA of the CDR3 is TGTGCCAGCTCTCCAGGGGATGAGGACCAGCCCCAGCATTTT.

The J gene is TRBJ1-2, the V gene TRBV6-5; possible D gene TRBD1, 6 bases. This CDR3 comprises 15 residues. CDR1 and CDR2 from the germline V gene are MNHEY and SVGAGI. Trimming took 0 bases from V and 4 from J, leaving 12 bases between them. As DNA, the CDR3 is TGTGCCAGCAGTTACTCGATCGCAGGGGCCTATGGCTACACCTTC. Translating it yields CASSYSIAGAYGYTF.

In regard to this clone: The same CDR3 arises from other DNA sequences in this sample as well. The J gene is TRBJ2-2, the V gene TRBV2, with D possibly being TRBD1 (5 bases). This CDR3 has 14 residues. Trimming left V 4 bases short and J 2 bases short, with 8 bases between. Germline V lookup: CDR1 SNHLY, CDR2 FYNNEI. The CDR3 region is CASSGTTNTGELFF. Here the CDR3 DNA reads TGTGCCAGCAGTGGGACAACAAACACCGGGGAGCTGTTTTTT.

A few counts support this clone. The rearrangement joins TRBV5-1 to TRBJ1-1, with 8 bases identical to TRBD1. V was clipped by 3 bases and J by 4 bases; unmatched bases: 2. CDR3 length equals 13 residues. Germline V CDR1 and CDR2: SGHRS, YFSETQ. The CDR3 is CASSSTGGTEAFF. The CDR3 DNA reads as TGCGCCAGCAGCTCTACAGGGGGCACTGAAGCTTTCTTT.

The table lists this clone with a count of one. The chain recombines TRBV19 with TRBJ2-7; D may be TRBD1 (6 bases). The CDR3 has 16 amino acids. V was pared by 6 bases and J by 9 bases, with 27 bases between. Looked up from germline, CDR1 is LNHDA and CDR2 is SQIVND (reference sequence). The CDR3, as DNA: TGTGCCAGTAGCCAATACTCTGGGACACAGATCTGGGGGCAGTACTTC. Its translation is CASSQYSGTQIWGQYF.

This chain connects TRBV11-1 to TRBJ1-1; D gene ambiguous. This CDR3 has 14 residues. Trimming pared 5 bases from V and 6 bases from J, leaving 16 bases between. CDR1 and CDR2 (germline): SGHAT, FQDESV (reference sequence). The CDR3 DNA sequence: TGTGCCAGCAGCGACGACTCATACGGGGCTGAAGCTTTCTTT. It encodes CASSDDSYGAEAFF. Looking up the rest from reference TRBV11-1 and TRBJ1-1 gives the full variable domain: EAEVAQSPRYKITEKSQAVAFWCDPISGHATLYWYRQILGQGPELLVQFQDESVVDDSQLPKDRFSAERLKGVDSTLKIQPAELGDSAMYLCASSDDSYGAEAFFGQGTRLTVV.

Remarks on this clone: A read error is possible here, since a much larger clone lies one base away. This chain uses TRBV25-1 with TRBJ2-1; no clear D gene. This CDR3 is 14 amino acids long. Per the germline V gene, CDR1 is MGHDK and CDR2 is SYGVNS. Here the CDR3 reads CVSSELGSLNEQFF. The CDR3 region has the DNA TGTGTCAGCAGTGAATTAGGTAGTCTGAATGAGCAGTTCTTC.

The chain uses TRBV28 and TRBJ1-4; D call uncertain. This CDR3 has 15 amino acids. The germline CDR1 and CDR2 sequences are MDHEN and SYDVKM. V was cut by 8 bases and J by 8 bases, with 21 bases left in between. The DNA of the CDR3 is TGTGCCAGCTCAATACCGGGAGGGCAGGAGGAAAAACTGTTTTTT. The encoded protein is CASSIPGGQEEKLFF.

J is TRBJ2-7 and V is TRBV7-2, with no clear D. V lost 0 bases and J 4 bases, leaving 13 bases between the germline ends. The CDR3 is 15 amino acids. Germline lookup yields CDR1 SGHTA and CDR2 FQGNSA. CDR3 sequence (DNA): TGTGCCAGCAGCTTAGCCGTGGACGCGTTTTACGAGCAGTACTTC. This sequence encodes CASSLAVDAFYEQYF.

The gene calls are TRBV5-1 and TRBJ1-2; unclear D gene. There are 14 residues in the CDR3. Germline CDR1 and CDR2: SGHRS and YFSETQ. V was shortened by 0 bases and J by 8 bases, with 14 bases between the two germline ends. Here the CDR3 reads CASSLGAVQYGYTF. The CDR3 bases are TGCGCCAGCAGCTTGGGGGCCGTCCAATACGGCTACACCTTC.

This clone was found once. The chain carries TRBV2 and TRBJ2-2; D is uncertain. Trimming removed 6 bases from V and 4 bases from J, with 15 bases in between. This CDR3 spans 15 amino acids. Germline V gene lookup returns CDR1 SNHLY and CDR2 FYNNEI. The CDR3 spells CASSPGHKITGELFF. CDR3 sequence (DNA): TGTGCCAGCAGCCCGGGCCATAAGATCACCGGGGAGCTGTTTTTT. Using reference TRBV2 and TRBJ2-2 for the parts outside the CDR3, the full variable domain is EPEVTQTPSHQVTQMGQEVILRCVPISNHLYFYWYRQILGQKVEFLVSFYNNEISEKSEIFDDQFSVERPDGSNFTLKIRSTKLEDSAMYFCASSPGHKITGELFFGEGSRLTVL.